This T cell receptor (beta chain) was sequenced in a study of cytomegalovirus exposure and HLA in healthy donors (dated by TCRdb to about 2017). For the wider study: An earlier analysis of several hundred of the donors reported 250 to 300 Gb of sequence data and around 120 million unique TCR beta sequences obtained from approximately 180 million T cells. To study patterns of TCR occurrence, a later analysis re-analyzed previously published TCR beta repertoires from under 750 donors and added high-resolution HLA genotyping. Typing coverage differed by locus: A, B, C, DRB1 and DQB1 were typed in roughly 620-630 donors, DQA1 in approximately 520, DPA1 in approximately 600, and DPB1 in approximately 450. Several DR-DQ haplotypes were treated as single units for association and clustering because of strong linkage in the cohort. A later genetic analysis used genome-wide SNP genotypes for about 60% of the roughly 700 donors, treating that subset as a discovery cohort. Among 300 to 500 genotyped donors of the cohort, an average of roughly 230,000 unique TCR beta nucleotide sequences was sequenced per donor, of which 15% to 20% were non-productive. In addition to the first cohort of approximately 670 subjects, a separate validation cohort of 130 or so different subjects was used. An earlier analysis of 587 of the donors applied high-throughput TCR beta sequencing to assess whether each TCR beta V gene segment acted as functional or pseudogenic. Around 330 gigabases of sequencing data and 91 million or so unique TCR sequences made up an early release that covered nearly 650 HLA-typed donors. The study aimed to test whether signatures of past pathogen exposure could be identified by cataloging public T cell receptors. All discovery cohort repertoires had been generated using a single sequencing platform. Of the 398 genotyped donors, over 70% fell in the genetic ancestry cluster associated with self-reported Caucasian donors. HLA typing covered class I and class II loci at four-digit resolution. Donor age, sex, ethnicity and CMV serostatus were compiled alongside the repertoire data. High-throughput TCR immunosequencing, statistical association of individual TCRs with disease status, and machine learning were combined to predict cytomegalovirus infection status. Rather than drawing on any new phenotypic data, the later analysis identified candidate immune exposures from TCR beta sequences and the way those sequences occurred across donors. Using immunosequencing, the study profiled T cell repertoires from around 680 subjects and related those repertoires to cytomegalovirus serostatus.

Broad study findings and their caveats: The 87-base-pair reads could not distinguish some IMGT-functional V segments, including TRBV6-2 and TRBV6-3, so those segments were excluded. Cytomegalovirus status was reported to be diagnosed by the classifier with high specificity and sensitivity in both the original and validation cohorts. A few of the identified cytomegalovirus-associated TCR beta chains were confirmed in vitro to be specific for cytomegalovirus antigens. Because counts were too low, about 18 rarely observed V segments, including chromosome 9 orphons, were excluded from the earlier analysis of around 640 of the donors. An association between a missense DCLRE1C variant and V-gene and J-gene trimming of TCR beta chains was found in a later genetic analysis and replicated in an independent cohort. A later genetic analysis reported fewer N-insertions in productive TCRs among donors in an Asian-associated ancestry cluster than the roughly 640-donor mean. Linkage disequilibrium might explain the correlated functional status among segregating V segments, but an unknown experimental factor could not be excluded. In a later analysis, most CMV-associated TCR beta chains were found to appear HLA-restricted, with HLA associations seemingly driven largely by CMV exposure. The authors suggested that the approach could potentially be extended to other disease states and immunological phenotypes. Most TCR sequences were seen in very few donors, while some public TCRs were found in many individuals. Strong co-occurrence of HLA alleles, especially DR and DQ, made assigning TCR associations to individual alleles difficult. In a later analysis, TCR association rates were found to vary across HLA loci, with the most associated TCRs seen for DRB1 alleles and the fewest for HLA-C alleles. In a later analysis, over 15,000 TCR beta sequences were associated with specific HLA alleles at a false discovery rate of 0.05. Sequencing depth was assumed to be roughly uniform across donors in the presence/absence analyses, though that assumption may not hold. Because some donors lacked HLA typing at each locus, the association tests relied only on the typed subset. The study gave a list of 150 to 200 TCR beta chains associated with cytomegalovirus. In an earlier analysis of several hundred of the donors, most TCR beta V segments were observed in productive rearrangements about 87% or about 30% of the time, broadly matching IMGT annotations. According to a later analysis, parvovirus B19, influenza, CMV and Epstein-Barr virus appeared linked to several top co-occurrence clusters. The cohort was sequenced for TCR beta chains only, and without alpha or paired-chain data the features that could be detected were limited. In a later analysis, HLA-associated TCR beta chains showed more clonal expansion and lower generation probabilities than non-associated chains that were equally common. Immune exposure information for the cohort was limited to CMV serostatus. A cluster of highly shared sequence variants was judged likely to represent a technical artifact of the sequencing pipeline. A further reported finding was that TCR beta sequences accurately predicted the HLA-A and HLA-B alleles for most subjects in the first cohort.

Libraries were constructed by the immunoSEQ multiplex PCR assay. A mixture of 60 forward primers for TCR Vbeta segments and 13 reverse primers for TCR Jbeta segments was used in the multiplex PCR. A multiplex PCR assay on genomic DNA amplified the CDR3 region of rearranged TCR beta genes. Amplified TCR beta libraries were sequenced as 87-base-pair reads on the Illumina HiSeq System. Per the authors' processing: Across the 640 or so repertoires, a later analysis counted approximately 75 million unique TCR beta chains, roughly 11 million of which were shared by at least two donors. A nearest-neighbor algorithm error-corrected the raw reads and collapsed the reads into unique sequences, merging closely related sequences to remove PCR and sequencing errors. Alignment of CDR3 sequences to IMGT reference sequences was used to assign V, D and J gene segments. For a sequence to be retained, a match of at least six nucleotides to both a V gene segment and a J gene segment was required. Rearrangements were called productive when the CDR3 lacked stop codons and stayed in frame with V and J; all others were non-productive. Following IMGT convention, CDR3 was defined as the stretch from the second conserved V-encoded cysteine to the conserved J-encoded phenylalanine. Sequences without an unambiguous match to a single V gene segment were excluded from the earlier analysis of almost 600 of the donors. In an earlier analysis of several hundred of the donors, a V segment was called functional when productive rearrangements were above 56.7%, and segregating when the standard deviation between donors exceeded 5%. A statistical classification framework was developed to diagnose cytomegalovirus status using the catalog of TCR beta chain sequences. In a later analysis, TCR nucleotide sequences were compared against IMGT/GENE-DB human TR gene sequences so that V and J genes could be assigned. In a later analysis, CDR3 sequences and most-parsimonious VDJ recombination scenarios were assigned using the TCRdist pipeline. In a later analysis, every TCR beta chain was defined by the combination of its CDR3 amino acid sequence and its V-gene family, and reads without a unique V-gene family were dropped. To address suspected cross-contamination and a sequencing artifact, a later analysis removed some 620 highly shared, low-generation-probability nucleotide sequences. In a later analysis, a clonal expansion index was calculated for each public chain from normalized within-repertoire ranks of inferred template counts. Generation probabilities in a later analysis came from a VDJ recombination model fitted to out-of-frame rearrangements, and those results were checked against IGoR. A later analysis scored TCR-TCR, TCR-HLA and TCR-CMV co-occurrence with hypergeometric tests, applying a repertoire-size bias correction to TCR pairs. A later analysis estimated false discovery rates by permuting HLA or CMV assignments 20 times. In a later analysis, co-occurring TCRs were grouped using DBSCAN, with TCRdist sequence similarity added in when clustering inside HLA-allele-positive subsets. Repertoires with fewer than 30,000 or more than 120,000 public chains, plus five repertoires with anomalous nucleotide sharing, were excluded from co-occurrence clustering. Here the immuneACCESS table is served through TCRdb, limited to in-frame sequences with V and J called. Missing clones are a known gap in these copies; in checked studies unresolved V genes cover under half, and the rest lacks a known reason. V, J and clone size are taken as reported in that table, and D and trimming were inferred from the DNA itself. For this sample there are about 120,000 clones; about 75% appear just once. Around 12% of the sample is taken by the ten largest.

A note on this clone: Its antigen is unknown. Base qualities are not provided; no much larger clone lies one nucleotide away.

The cohort comprised several hundred healthy bone marrow donors. At the time of sampling, all cohort members were nominally healthy, though unrecorded immune exposures were likely present. The donor tested CMV seropositive, placing the donor among the 289 seropositive members of the cohort. A peripheral blood sample was collected from each donor, and TCR beta sequencing was performed on peripheral blood mononuclear cells. Genomic DNA extraction from the blood cell samples was performed with the Qiagen DNeasy Blood Extraction Kit. From a lookup of the germline V gene, CDR1 and CDR2 are LGHNT and FRNRAP. Inclusive of the bounding cysteine and phenylalanine, the CDR3 is 15 residues long. Only CDR3 DNA is held: 45 bases, read in frame from base 1. The germline V end is reduced by 2 bases and the J end by 7 bases; junction bases left unmatched: 3.

The sequence was collected from a woman aged 40 to 49 in good health and CMV-seropositive. Sample: PBMCs. Recombination linked TRBV12-5 to TRBJ1-6; 9 middle bases align to TRBD1. The CDR3 loop reads CASGLPGTGNSPLHF. The DNA sequence is TGTGCTAGTGGTTTGCCTGGGACAGGGAATTCACCCCTCCACTTT.